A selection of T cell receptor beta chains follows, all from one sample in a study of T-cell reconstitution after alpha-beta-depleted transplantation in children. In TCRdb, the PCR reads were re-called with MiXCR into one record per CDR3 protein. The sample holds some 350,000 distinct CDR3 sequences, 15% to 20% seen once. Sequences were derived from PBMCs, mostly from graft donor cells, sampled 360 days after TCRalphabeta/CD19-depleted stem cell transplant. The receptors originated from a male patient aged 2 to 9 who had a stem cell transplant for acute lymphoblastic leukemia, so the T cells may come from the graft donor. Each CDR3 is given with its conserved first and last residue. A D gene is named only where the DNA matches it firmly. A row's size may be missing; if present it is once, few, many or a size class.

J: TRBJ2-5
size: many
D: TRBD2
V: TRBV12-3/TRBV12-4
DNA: TGTGCCAGCACCTCTAGCGGGGCTCGGACCCAGTACTTC
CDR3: CASTSSGARTQYF

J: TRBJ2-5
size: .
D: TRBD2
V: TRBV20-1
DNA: TGCAGTGCTAGAGATATTGGGGCTAGCGGGGAGACCCAGTACTTC
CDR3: CSARDIGASGETQYF

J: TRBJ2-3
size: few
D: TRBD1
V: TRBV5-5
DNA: TGTGCCAGCAGCTTCCGACAGGGCTTTTTGGATACGCAGTATTTT
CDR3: CASSFRQGFLDTQYF

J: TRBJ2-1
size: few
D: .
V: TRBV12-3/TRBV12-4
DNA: TGTGCCAGCACCCAGATGCGGGTAGATGAGCAGTTCTTC
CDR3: CASTQMRVDEQFF

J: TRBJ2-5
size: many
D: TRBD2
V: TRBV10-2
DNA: TGCGCCAGCGAGAGGGGACTAGCGGGAGTGGGGTACCAAGAGACCCAGTACTTC
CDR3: CASERGLAGVGYQETQYF

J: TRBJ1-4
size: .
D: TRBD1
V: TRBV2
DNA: TGTGCCAGCAGCCCAAACCCGGGACAGCCGCCTAAACTGTTTTTT
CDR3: CASSPNPGQPPKLFF

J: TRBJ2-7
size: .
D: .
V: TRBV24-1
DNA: TGTGCCACCAGTGTTCCTCCTCCCGATTGTAACTTC
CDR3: CATSVPPPDCNF

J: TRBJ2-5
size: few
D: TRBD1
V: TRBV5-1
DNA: TGCGCCAGCAGCTTTGGAGGGGGATACGGACAGGGGAGAGAGACCCAGTACTTC
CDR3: CASSFGGGYGQGRETQYF

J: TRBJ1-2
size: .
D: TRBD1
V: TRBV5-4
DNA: TGTGCCAGCAGCTTGGAGGGACAGGGGTCCGGTGGCTACACCTTC
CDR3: CASSLEGQGSGGYTF

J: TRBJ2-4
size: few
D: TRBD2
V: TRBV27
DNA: TGTGCCAGCAGTTTCGGGGGAGGGCCGACAAACATTCAGTACTTC
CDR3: CASSFGGGPTNIQYF

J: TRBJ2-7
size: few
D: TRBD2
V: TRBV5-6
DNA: TGTGCCAGCAGCATAGCGGGAGCTTCCTACGAGCAGTACTTC
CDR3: CASSIAGASYEQYF

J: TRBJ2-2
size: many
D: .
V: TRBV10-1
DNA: TGCGCCAGCAGTGTGGGGAGCGGTACCGGGGAGCTGTTTTTT
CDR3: CASSVGSGTGELFF

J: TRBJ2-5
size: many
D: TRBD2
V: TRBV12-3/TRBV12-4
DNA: TGTGCCAGCAGTTCGGGGCGCGGGAGTGAGACCCAGTACTTC
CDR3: CASSSGRGSETQYF

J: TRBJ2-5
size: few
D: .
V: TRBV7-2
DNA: TGTGCCAGCAGCGCCACGGTCGTAGGGGAGACCCAGTACTTC
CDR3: CASSATVVGETQYF

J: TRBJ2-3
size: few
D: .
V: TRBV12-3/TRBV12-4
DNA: TGTGCCAGCAGCCAACCCCTCACAGATACGCAGTATTTT
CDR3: CASSQPLTDTQYF

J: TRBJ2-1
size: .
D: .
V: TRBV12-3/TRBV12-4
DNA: TGTGCCAGCGGGCCAGACACCAATGAGCAGTTCTTC
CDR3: CASGPDTNEQFF

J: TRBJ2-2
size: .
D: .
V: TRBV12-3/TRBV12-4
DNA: TGTGCCAGCAGAGACAGGATAAACACCGGGGAGCTGTTTTTT
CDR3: CASRDRINTGELFF

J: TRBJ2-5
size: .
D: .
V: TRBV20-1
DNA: TGCAGTGCCATGACCGAAAGTGGGACCCAGTACTTC
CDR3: CSAMTESGTQYF

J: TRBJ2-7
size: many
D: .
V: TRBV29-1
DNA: TGCAGCGTTGAAGACAGGAGAGCCGAGCAGTACTTC
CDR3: CSVEDRRAEQYF

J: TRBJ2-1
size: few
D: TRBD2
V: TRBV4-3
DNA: TGCGCCAGCAGCCAGGATAGCGGGAAGAACTCCTACAATGAGCAGTTCTTC
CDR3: CASSQDSGKNSYNEQFF

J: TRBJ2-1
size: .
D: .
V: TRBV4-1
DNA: TGCGCCAGCAGCCAAGGCCCTGGGGCCCAATACAATGAGCAGTTCTTC
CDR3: CASSQGPGAQYNEQFF

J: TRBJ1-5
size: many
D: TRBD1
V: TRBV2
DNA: TGTGCCAGCAGTCCACAGGGGGCAGGTCAGCCCCAGCATTTT
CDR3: CASSPQGAGQPQHF

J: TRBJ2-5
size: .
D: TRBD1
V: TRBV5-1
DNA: TGCGCCAGCAGCTTGGCCGACAGGGCTAACCAAGAGACCCAGTACTTC
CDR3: CASSLADRANQETQYF

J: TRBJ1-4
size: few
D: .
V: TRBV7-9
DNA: TGTGCCAGCAGCCCGCCGGAGGGGCTAACTAATGAAAAACTGTTTTTT
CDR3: CASSPPEGLTNEKLFF

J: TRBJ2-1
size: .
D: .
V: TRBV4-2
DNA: TGCGCCAGCAGCCAAGTTTTCGGCGGCGGGCACAATGAGCAGTTCTTC
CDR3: CASSQVFGGGHNEQFF

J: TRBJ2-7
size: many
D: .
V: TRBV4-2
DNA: TGTGCCAGCAGCCAAGATGCGTCGGGTTACTACGAGCAGTACTTC
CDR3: CASSQDASGYYEQYF